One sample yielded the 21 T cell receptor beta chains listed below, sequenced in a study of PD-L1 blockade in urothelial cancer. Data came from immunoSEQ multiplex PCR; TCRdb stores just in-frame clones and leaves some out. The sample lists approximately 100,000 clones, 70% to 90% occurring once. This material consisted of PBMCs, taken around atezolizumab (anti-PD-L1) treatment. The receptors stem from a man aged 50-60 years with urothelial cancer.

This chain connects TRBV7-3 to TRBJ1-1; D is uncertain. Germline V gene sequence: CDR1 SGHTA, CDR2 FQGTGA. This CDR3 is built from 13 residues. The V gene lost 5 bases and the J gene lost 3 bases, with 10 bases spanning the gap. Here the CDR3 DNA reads TGTGCCAGCAGCACACAGAGAGACACTGAAGCTTTCTTT. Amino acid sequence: CASSTQRDTEAFF.

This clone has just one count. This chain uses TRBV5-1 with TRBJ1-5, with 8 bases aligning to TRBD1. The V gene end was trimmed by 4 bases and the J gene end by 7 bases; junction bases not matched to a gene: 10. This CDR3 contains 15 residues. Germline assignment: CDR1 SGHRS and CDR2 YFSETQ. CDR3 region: CASSEQGQGGQPQHF. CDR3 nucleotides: TGCGCCAGCAGCGAACAAGGACAGGGAGGGCAGCCCCAGCATTTT.

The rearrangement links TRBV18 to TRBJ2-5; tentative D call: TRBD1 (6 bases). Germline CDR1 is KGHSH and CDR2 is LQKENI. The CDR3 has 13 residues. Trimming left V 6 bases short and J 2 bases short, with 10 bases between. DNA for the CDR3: TGTGCCAGCTCGGGGACACAGCAAGAGACCCAGTACTTC. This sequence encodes CASSGTQQETQYF.

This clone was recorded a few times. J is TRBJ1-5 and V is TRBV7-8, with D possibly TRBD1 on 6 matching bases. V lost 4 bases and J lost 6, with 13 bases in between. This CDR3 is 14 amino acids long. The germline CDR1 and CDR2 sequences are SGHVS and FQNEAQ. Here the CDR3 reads CASSSPTGSQPQHF. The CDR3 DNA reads TGTGCCAGCAGCTCCCCGACAGGCTCTCAGCCCCAGCATTTT.

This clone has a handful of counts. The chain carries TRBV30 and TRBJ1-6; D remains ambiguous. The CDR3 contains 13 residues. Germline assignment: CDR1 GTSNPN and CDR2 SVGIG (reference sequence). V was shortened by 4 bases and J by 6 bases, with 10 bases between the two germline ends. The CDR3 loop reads CAWTEWVNSPLHF. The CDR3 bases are TGTGCCTGGACGGAGTGGGTTAATTCACCCCTCCACTTT.

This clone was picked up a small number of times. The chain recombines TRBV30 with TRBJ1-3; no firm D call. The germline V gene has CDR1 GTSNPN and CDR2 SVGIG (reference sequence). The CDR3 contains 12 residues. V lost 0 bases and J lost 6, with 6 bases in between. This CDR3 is CAWSVGENTIYF. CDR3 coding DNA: TGTGCCTGGAGTGTAGGAGAAAACACCATATATTTT.

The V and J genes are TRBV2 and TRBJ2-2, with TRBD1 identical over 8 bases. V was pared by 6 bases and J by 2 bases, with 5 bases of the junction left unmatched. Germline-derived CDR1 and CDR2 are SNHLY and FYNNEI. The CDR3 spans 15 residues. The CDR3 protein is CASRAGTGNTGELFF. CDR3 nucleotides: TGTGCCAGCAGGGCCGGGACAGGTAACACCGGGGAGCTGTTTTTT. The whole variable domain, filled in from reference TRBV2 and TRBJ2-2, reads EPEVTQTPSHQVTQMGQEVILRCVPISNHLYFYWYRQILGQKVEFLVSFYNNEISEKSEIFDDQFSVERPDGSNFTLKIRSTKLEDSAMYFCASRAGTGNTGELFFGEGSRLTVL.

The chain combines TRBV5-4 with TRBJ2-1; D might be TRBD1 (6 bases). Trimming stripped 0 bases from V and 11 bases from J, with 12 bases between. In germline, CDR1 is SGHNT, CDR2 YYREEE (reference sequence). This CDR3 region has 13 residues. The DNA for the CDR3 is TGTGCCAGCAGCTTGGGAGGGACACCTAAGCAGTTCTTC. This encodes CASSLGGTPKQFF.

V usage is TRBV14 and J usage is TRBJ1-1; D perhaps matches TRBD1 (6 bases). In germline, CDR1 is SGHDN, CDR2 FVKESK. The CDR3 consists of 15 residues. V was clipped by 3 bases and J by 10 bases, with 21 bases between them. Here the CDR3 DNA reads TGTGCCAGCAGCCATATAGGGGGTCAGGGATCGGCAGCTTTCTTT. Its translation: CASSHIGGQGSAAFF. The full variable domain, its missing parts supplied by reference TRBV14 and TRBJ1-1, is EAGVTQFPSHSVIEKGQTVTLRCDPISGHDNLYWYRRVMGKEIKFLLHFVKESKQDESGMPNNRFLAERTGGTYSTLKVQPAELEDSGVYFCASSHIGGQGSAAFFGQGTRLTVV.

CDR3 sequence (DNA): TGTGCCAGCAGCCATTCCGCGGGAGGGCGGGGCACAGATACGCAGTATTTT. Translating it yields CASSHSAGGRGTDTQYF. The chain employs TRBV7-8 and TRBJ2-3, with 9 bases fitting TRBD2. Germline CDR1 is SGHVS and CDR2 is FQNEAQ. The CDR3 loop spans 17 amino acids. Trimming at V came to 5 bases and at J to 1 base, leaving 10 bases not matched to a gene.

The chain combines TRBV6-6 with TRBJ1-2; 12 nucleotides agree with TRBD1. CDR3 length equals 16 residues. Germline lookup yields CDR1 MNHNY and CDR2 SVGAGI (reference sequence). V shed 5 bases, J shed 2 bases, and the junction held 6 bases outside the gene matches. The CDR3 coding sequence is TGTGCCAGCAGTCAGCCCGGGACAGGGGGCAACTATGGCTACACCTTC. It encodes CASSQPGTGGNYGYTF.

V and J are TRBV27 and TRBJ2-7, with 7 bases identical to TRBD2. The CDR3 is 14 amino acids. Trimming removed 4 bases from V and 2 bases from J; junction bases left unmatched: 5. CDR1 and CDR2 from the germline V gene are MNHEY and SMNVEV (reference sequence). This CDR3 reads CASSSLTSTYEQYF. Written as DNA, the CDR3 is TGTGCCAGCAGTTCTCTGACTAGCACCTACGAGCAGTACTTC.

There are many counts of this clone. The CDR3 DNA is TGTGCCATCAGTGACTCCGGGACAGGGTTAACAATGGGCAAAAACATTCAGTACTTC. Translating it yields CAISDSGTGLTMGKNIQYF. This chain joins TRBV10-3 and TRBJ2-4; 9 nucleotides agree with TRBD1. V shed 3 bases, J shed 3 bases, and the junction held 15 bases outside the gene matches. CDR3 length equals 19 residues. The germline V gene encodes CDR1 ENHRY and CDR2 SYGVKD.

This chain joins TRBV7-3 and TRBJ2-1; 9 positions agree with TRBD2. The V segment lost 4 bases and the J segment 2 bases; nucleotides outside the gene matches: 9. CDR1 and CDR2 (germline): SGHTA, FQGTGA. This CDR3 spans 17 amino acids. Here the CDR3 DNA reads TGTGCCAGCAGCTCCCCGGTAGCGGGAGTTGCCTACAATGAGCAGTTCTTC. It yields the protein CASSSPVAGVAYNEQFF.

The CDR3 sequence is CASSPQTSGSTSYNEQFF. In DNA, the CDR3 is TGTGCCAGCTCACCACAGACTAGCGGGAGTACCTCCTACAATGAGCAGTTCTTC. V is TRBV18 and J is TRBJ2-1; 12 bases fit TRBD2. V lost 1 base, J lost 0 bases, and 4 bases stayed unmatched. The CDR3 runs to 18 residues. Germline lookup yields CDR1 KGHSH and CDR2 LQKENI. Supplemented by reference TRBV18 and TRBJ2-1, the full variable domain reads NAGVMQNPRHLVRRRGQEARLRCSPMKGHSHVYWYRQLPEEGLKFMVYLQKENIIDESGMPKERFSAEFPKEGPSILRIQQVVRGDSAAYFCASSPQTSGSTSYNEQFFGPGTRLTVL.

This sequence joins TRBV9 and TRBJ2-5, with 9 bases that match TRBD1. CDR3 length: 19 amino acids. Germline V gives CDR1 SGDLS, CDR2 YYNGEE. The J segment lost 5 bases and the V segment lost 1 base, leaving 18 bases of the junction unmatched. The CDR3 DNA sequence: TGTGCCAGCAGCGTATCAGACGCAATACAGGGGGCTGTCCGGGAGACCCAGTACTTC. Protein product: CASSVSDAIQGAVRETQYF.

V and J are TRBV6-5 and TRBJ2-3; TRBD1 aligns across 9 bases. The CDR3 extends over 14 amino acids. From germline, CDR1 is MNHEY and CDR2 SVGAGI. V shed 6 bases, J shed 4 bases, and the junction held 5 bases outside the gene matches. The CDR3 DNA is TGTGCCAGCAGGGGTACAGGGGGCGCAGATACGCAGTATTTT. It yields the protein CASRGTGGADTQYF.

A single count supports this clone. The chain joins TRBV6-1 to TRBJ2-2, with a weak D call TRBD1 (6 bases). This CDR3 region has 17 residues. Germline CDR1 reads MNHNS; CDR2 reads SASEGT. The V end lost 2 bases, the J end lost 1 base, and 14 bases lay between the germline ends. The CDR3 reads CASSESLLRGNTGELFF. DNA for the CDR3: TGTGCCAGCAGTGAAAGTTTACTCAGGGGGAACACCGGGGAGCTGTTTTTT.

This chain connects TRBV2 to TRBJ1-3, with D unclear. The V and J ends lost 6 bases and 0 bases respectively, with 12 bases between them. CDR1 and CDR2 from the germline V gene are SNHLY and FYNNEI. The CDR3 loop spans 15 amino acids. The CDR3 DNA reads TGTGCCAGCAGGCCCCCTGTTAGCTCTGGAAACACCATATATTTT. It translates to CASRPPVSSGNTIYF. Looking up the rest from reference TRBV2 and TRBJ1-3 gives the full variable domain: EPEVTQTPSHQVTQMGQEVILRCVPISNHLYFYWYRQILGQKVEFLVSFYNNEISEKSEIFDDQFSVERPDGSNFTLKIRSTKLEDSAMYFCASRPPVSSGNTIYFGEGSWLTVV.

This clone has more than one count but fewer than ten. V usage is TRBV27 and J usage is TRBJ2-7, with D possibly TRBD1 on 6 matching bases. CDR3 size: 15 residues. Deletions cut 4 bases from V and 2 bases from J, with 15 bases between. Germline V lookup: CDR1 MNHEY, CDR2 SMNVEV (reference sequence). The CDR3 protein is CASSSPGHLAYEQYF. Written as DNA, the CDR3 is TGTGCCAGCAGTTCCCCGGGACATTTGGCCTACGAGCAGTACTTC.

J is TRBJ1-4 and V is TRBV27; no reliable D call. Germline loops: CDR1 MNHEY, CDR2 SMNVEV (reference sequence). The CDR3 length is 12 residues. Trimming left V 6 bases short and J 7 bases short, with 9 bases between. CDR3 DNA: TGTGCCAGCAGCCGGGGTGGTGAAAAACTGTTTTTT. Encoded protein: CASSRGGEKLFF. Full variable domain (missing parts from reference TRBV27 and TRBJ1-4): EAQVTQNPRYLITVTGKKLTVTCSQNMNHEYMSWYRQDPGLGLRQIYYSMNVEVTDKGDVPEGYKVSRKEKRNFPLILESPSPNQTSLYFCASSRGGEKLFFGSGTQLSVL.